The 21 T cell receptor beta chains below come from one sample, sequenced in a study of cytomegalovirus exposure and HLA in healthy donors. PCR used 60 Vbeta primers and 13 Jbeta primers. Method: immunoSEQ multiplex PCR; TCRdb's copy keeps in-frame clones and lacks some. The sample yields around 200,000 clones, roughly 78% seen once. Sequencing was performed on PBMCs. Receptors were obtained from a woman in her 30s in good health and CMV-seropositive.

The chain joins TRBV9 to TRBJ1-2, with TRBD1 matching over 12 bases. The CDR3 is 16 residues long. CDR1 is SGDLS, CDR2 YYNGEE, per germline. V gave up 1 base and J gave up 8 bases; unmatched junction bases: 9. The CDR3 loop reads CASSVYLGTGGLGYTF. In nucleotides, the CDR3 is TGTGCCAGCAGCGTATACCTGGGGACAGGGGGCTTAGGCTACACCTTC.

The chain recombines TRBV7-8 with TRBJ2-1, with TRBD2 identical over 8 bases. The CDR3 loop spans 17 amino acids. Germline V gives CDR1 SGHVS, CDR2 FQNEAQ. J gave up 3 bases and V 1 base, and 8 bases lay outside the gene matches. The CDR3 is CASSLDLGLDFYNEQFF. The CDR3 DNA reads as TGTGCCAGCAGCTTAGACTTGGGACTAGATTTCTACAATGAGCAGTTCTTC.

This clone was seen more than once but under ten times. The CDR3 DNA reads as TGTGCCAGCAGCCGATCAAGGGCGAGGGACTACGAGCAGTACTTC. Translating it yields CASSRSRARDYEQYF. J is TRBJ2-7 and V is TRBV11-3; a possible D gene is TRBD2 (5 bases). The CDR3 consists of 15 residues. Germline CDR1 is SGHNT and CDR2 is YENEEA. The V gene lost 5 bases and the J gene lost 3 bases, with 17 bases spanning the gap.

The CDR3 DNA reads TGTGCCACCAGCCGATCCCAAGGAGTGACAGTTAACTATGGCTACACCTTC. Translated, it gives CATSRSQGVTVNYGYTF. The rearrangement uses TRBV15 and TRBJ1-2; tentatively, D is TRBD1 (5 bases). Trimming took 5 bases from V and 1 from J, leaving 20 bases between them. This CDR3 has 17 amino acids. Germline CDR1 LNHNV, CDR2 YYDKDF (reference sequence).

CDR3 DNA sequence: TGTGCCAGCAGCCAAGTGTTACAGGGGGCGAATGAGCAGTTCTTC. Translated: CASSQVLQGANEQFF. V usage is TRBV4-2 and J usage is TRBJ2-1, with TRBD1 matching over 9 bases. This CDR3 contains 15 residues. J gave up 7 bases and V 1 base, and 5 bases lay outside the gene matches. Germline V gene data show CDR1 as LGHNA and CDR2 as YNFKEQ.

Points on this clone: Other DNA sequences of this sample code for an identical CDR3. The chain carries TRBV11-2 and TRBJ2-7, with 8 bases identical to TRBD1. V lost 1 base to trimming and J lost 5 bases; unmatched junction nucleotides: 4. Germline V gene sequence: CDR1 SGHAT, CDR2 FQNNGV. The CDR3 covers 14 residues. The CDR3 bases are TGTGCCAGCAGCTTAGCTCAGGGGGCCCACGAGCAGTACTTC. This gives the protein CASSLAQGAHEQYF.

Here the CDR3 reads CASSPQDRGQGAFF. Here the CDR3 DNA reads TGTGCCAGCTCACCACAGGACAGGGGCCAGGGAGCTTTCTTT. The chain recombines TRBV18 with TRBJ1-1; 9 bases are a match to TRBD1. CDR1 KGHSH and CDR2 LQKENI come from the germline V gene. The CDR3 sequence is 14 residues long. J gave up 10 bases and V 1 base, and 7 bases lay outside the gene matches.

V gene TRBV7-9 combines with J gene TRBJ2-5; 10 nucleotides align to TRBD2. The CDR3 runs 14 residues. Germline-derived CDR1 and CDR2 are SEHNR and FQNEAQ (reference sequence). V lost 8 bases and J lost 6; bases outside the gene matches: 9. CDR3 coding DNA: TGTGCCAGCTCGAATACTAGCGGGGTAAAGACCCAGTACTTC. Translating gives CASSNTSGVKTQYF.

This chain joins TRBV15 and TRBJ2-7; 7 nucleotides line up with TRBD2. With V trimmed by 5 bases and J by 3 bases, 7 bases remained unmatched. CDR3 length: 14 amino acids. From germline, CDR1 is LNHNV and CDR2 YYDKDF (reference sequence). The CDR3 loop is CATSGGGDSYEQYF. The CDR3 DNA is TGTGCCACCAGCGGGGGGGGAGACAGCTACGAGCAGTACTTC.

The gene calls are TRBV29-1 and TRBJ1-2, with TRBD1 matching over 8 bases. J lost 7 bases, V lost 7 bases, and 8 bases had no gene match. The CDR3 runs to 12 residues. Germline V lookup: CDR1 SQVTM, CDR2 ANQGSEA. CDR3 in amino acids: CSAGQGVVGYTF. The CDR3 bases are TGCAGCGCTGGACAGGGAGTTGTTGGCTACACCTTC.

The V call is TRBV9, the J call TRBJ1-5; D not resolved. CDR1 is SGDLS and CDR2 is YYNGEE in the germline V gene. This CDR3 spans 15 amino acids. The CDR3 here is CDKSAGNGLNQPQHF. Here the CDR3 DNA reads TGTGATAAGAGTGCGGGGAACGGGCTAAATCAGCCCCAGCATTTT.

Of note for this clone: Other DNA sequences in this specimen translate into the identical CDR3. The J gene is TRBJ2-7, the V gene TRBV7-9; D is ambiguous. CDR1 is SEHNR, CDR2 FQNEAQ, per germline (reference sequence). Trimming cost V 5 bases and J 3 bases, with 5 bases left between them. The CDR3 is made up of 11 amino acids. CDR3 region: CASSPNYEQYF. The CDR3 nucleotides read TGTGCCAGCAGCCCAAACTACGAGCAGTACTTC.

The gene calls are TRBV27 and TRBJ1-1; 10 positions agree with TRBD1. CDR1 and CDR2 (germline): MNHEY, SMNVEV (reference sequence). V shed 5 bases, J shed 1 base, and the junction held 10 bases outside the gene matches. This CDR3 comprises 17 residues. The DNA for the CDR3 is TGTGCCAGCAGTCGTATCCGGACAGGGGGTGGGAACACTGAAGCTTTCTTT. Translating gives CASSRIRTGGGNTEAFF.

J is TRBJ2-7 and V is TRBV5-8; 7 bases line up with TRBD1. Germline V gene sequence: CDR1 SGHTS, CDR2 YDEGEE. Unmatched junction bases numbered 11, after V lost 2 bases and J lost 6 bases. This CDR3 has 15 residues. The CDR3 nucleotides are TGTGCCAGCAGCTTACCGGGACAGCGATCTCGCGAGCAGTACTTC. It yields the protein CASSLPGQRSREQYF.

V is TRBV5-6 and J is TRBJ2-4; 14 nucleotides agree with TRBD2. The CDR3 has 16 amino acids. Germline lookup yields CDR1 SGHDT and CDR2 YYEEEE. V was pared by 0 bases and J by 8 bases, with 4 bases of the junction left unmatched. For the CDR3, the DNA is TGTGCCAGCAGCTTGGGACTAGCGGGGGGGAGGGACATTCAGTACTTC. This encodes CASSLGLAGGRDIQYF.

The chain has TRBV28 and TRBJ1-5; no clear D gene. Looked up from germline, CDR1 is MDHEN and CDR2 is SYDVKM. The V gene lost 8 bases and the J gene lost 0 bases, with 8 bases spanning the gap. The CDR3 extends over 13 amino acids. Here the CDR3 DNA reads TGTGCCAGCGAACCCTATAGCAATCAGCCCCAGCATTTT. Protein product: CASEPYSNQPQHF.

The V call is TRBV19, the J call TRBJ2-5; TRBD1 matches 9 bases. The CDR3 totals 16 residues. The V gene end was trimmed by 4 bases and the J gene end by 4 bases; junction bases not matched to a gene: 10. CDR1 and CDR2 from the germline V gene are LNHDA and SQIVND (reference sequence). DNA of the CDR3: TGTGCCAGTAGTAACGCCGGGACAGGGATGGGAGAGACCCAGTACTTC. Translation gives CASSNAGTGMGETQYF.

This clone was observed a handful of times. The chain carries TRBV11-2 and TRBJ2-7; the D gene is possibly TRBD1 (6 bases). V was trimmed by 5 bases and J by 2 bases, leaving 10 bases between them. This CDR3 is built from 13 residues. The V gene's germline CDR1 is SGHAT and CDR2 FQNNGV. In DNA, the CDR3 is TGTGCCAGCAGCAACACAGGGCCCTACGAGCAGTACTTC. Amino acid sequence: CASSNTGPYEQYF.

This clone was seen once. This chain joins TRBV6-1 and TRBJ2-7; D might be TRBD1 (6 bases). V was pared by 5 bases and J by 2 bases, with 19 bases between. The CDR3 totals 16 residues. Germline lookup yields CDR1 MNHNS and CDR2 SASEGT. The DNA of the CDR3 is TGTGCCAGCAGTAAAGAACAGGGATGGGTCGCCTACGAGCAGTACTTC. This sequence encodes CASSKEQGWVAYEQYF.

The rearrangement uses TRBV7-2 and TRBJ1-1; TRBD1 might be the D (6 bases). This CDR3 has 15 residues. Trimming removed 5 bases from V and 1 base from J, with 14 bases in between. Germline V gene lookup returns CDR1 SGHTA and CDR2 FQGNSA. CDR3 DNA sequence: TGTGCCAGCAGCGAGCAGGGGATGCAGAACACTGAAGCTTTCTTT. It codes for CASSEQGMQNTEAFF. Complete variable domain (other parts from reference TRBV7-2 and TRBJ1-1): GAGVSQSPSNKVTEKGKDVELRCDPISGHTALYWYRQSLGQGLEFLIYFQGNSAPDKSGLPSDRFSAERTGGSVSTLTIQRTQQEDSAVYLCASSEQGMQNTEAFFGQGTRLTVV.

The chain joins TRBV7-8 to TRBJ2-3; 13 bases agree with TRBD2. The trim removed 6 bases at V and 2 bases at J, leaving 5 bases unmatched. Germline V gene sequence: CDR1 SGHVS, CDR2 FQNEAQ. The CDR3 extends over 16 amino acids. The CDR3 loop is CASSLGLAGFTDTQYF. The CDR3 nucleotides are TGTGCCAGCAGTTTGGGACTAGCGGGGTTCACAGATACGCAGTATTTT.